The rows below give T cell receptor beta chains drawn from one sample of a study of tumor and adjacent non-tumor tissue in lung cancer. TCRdb reanalysed the multiplex PCR reads using MiXCR and keeps one entry per CDR3 protein. The profile shows about 80,000 distinct CDR3 sequences, roughly 80% of them singletons. Material for sequencing was lung tumor tissue. All receptors come from a woman between 50 and 59 years old with non-small cell lung cancer. CDR3s include the opening cysteine and the closing phenylalanine or tryptophan. D genes are given only for firm matches. Where a row states a size, it is once, few, many or the class of an expanded clone; other rows omit it.

V gene	J gene	D gene	clone size	CDR3 DNA	CDR3 protein
TRBV6-1	TRBJ1-5	TRBD1	medium-sized	TGTGCCACCTCGACAGGGTCTAATCAGCCCCAGCATTTT	CATSTGSNQPQHF
TRBV20-1	TRBJ2-1	NA	NA	TGCAGTCTCGTAGCGCCTTACTCCTACAATGAGCAGTTCTTC	CSLVAPYSYNEQFF
TRBV6-5	TRBJ2-2	NA	once	TGTGCTAGCAGTCACGTAAGACAGCGAGGCACCGGGGAGCTGTATTTT	CASSHVRQRGTGELYF
TRBV11-1	TRBJ2-5	TRBD1	NA	TGTGTCAGGAGCTCATACAGGGGACCAGAGACCCAGTACTTC	CVRSSYRGPETQYF
TRBV11-2	TRBJ2-1	TRBD2	NA	TGTGCTAGCAGCCGGATGATACTAGCGTGGCACAATGAGCAGTTCTTC	CASSRMILAWHNEQFF
TRBV29-1	TRBJ2-5	TRBD1	NA	TGCAGCGTGGACAGGGGCCACGGGAAAGAGACCCAGTACTTC	CSVDRGHGKETQYF
TRBV4-1	TRBJ2-3	TRBD2	NA	TGCGCCAGCAGCCAGTCTATTAGCGGGAGCTCAGATACGCTGTATTTT	CASSQSISGSSDTLYF
TRBV6-6	TRBJ2-1	TRBD2	NA	TGTGCCACCGCCGGGACTACTGATGTTTCTGTCCATGAGCAGTTCTTC	CATAGTTDVSVHEQFF
TRBV4-1	TRBJ2-5	NA	NA	TGCGCCAGCAGCCAAGCCAGGAGGAACGACCATGAGACCCAGTACTTC	CASSQARRNDHETQYF
TRBV10-1	TRBJ2-1	NA	many	TGCGCCAGCAGTGAGGAGTTGACAGGTTACAATGAGCAGTTCTTC	CASSEELTGYNEQFF
TRBV20-1	TRBJ2-3	NA	NA	TGCAGTACCAAAAAGGAAGTAGATACGCAGTATTTT	CSTKKEVDTQYF
TRBV20-1	TRBJ2-7	TRBD1	few	TGCAGTGATGCAAGGACAGGGAACTACGAGCAGTACTTC	CSDARTGNYEQYF
TRBV6-1	TRBJ2-7	NA	NA	TGTACTAGCAGTGAGGGCAGAAACTACGAGCAGTACTTC	CTSSEGRNYEQYF
TRBV20-1	TRBJ2-1	TRBD2	medium-sized	TGCAGTGCTAGAGATTGGGGCGGAGCGGGAGGGAAGAGGTACAATGAGCAGTTCTTC	CSARDWGGAGGKRYNEQFF
TRBV20-1	TRBJ2-3	TRBD2	NA	TGCAGTACTAGGAAACTAGCGGGAGGAACAGATACGCAGTATTTT	CSTRKLAGGTDTQYF
TRBV20-1	TRBJ2-7	NA	medium-sized	TGCAGTGCTACTAGCGTCCACTCCTACGAGCAGTACTTC	CSATSVHSYEQYF
TRBV6-5	TRBJ2-2	NA	NA	TGTGCCAGCAACCTCCGACAGTTCGCGAACACCGAGGAGCTGTTTTTT	CASNLRQFANTEELFF
TRBV4-1	TRBJ1-1	NA	NA	TGCACCAGCAGCCAAGATTGTTACAGGGCGAACACTGAAGTCTTCTTT	CTSSQDCYRANTEVFF
TRBV24-1	TRBJ2-3	NA	many	TGTGCCACCAGTGATTCTGACAGGACCAGCACAGATACGCAGTATTTT	CATSDSDRTSTDTQYF
TRBV29-1	TRBJ1-5	TRBD1	NA	TGCTTTACAGGGGAGGTCAATCAGCCCCAGCATTTT	CFTGEVNQPQHF
TRBV1	TRBJ2-7	NA	NA	TGCACCAGCATCCAAGATCGCCACTACGAGCAGTACTTC	CTSIQDRHYEQYF
TRBV28	TRBJ2-2	NA	NA	TGTACCAGCAGGGGATGGACCGGGGAGCTGTTTTTT	CTSRGWTGELFF
TRBV6-5	TRBJ2-2	NA	NA	TGTGCCAGCAGTTACCCCCGAACAGGGTTCACCGGGGAGCTGTTTTTT	CASSYPRTGFTGELFF
TRBV20-1	TRBJ2-7	NA	once	TGCAGTGCAAACCGAGTGGACATCTACAAGCAGTACTTC	CSANRVDIYKQYF
TRBV29-1	TRBJ2-6	NA	once	TGCAGCGTCGGGACTGCCTCTGGGGCCAATGTCCTGACTTTC	CSVGTASGANVLTF
TRBV6-6	TRBJ2-1	NA	NA	TGTGTCAGCAGTTACGGGCGGGTCTACGATGAGCAGTTCTTC	CVSSYGRVYDEQFF
TRBV28	TRBJ1-4	TRBD1	NA	TGTGCCAGCAGTTCGATCGGGGGACAGGCTAATGAAAATCTGCTTTTT	CASSSIGGQANENLLF
TRBV5-1	TRBJ2-3	TRBD1	few	TGCGCCAGCAGAAGGGGACAGGGGTTTTCAGATACGCAGTATTTT	CASRRGQGFSDTQYF
TRBV20-1	TRBJ2-7	TRBD1	NA	TGCAGTGCTAGCCAGGGGGCGAAGAAGCAGTACTTT	CSASQGAKKQYF
TRBV5-5	TRBJ2-2	TRBD2	NA	TGTGCCAGCAGCTTCAAAGTTTCTAGCGGGGGCCGGACCGGGGAGCTGTTTTTT	CASSFKVSSGGRTGELFF
TRBV6-2/TRBV6-3	TRBJ2-5	NA	many	TGTGCCAGCAGTTACAATTACCGACAGGAAACGACTGTCCCCCAAGAGACCCAGTACTTC	CASSYNYRQETTVPQETQYF